The table lists the clone carrying this TCR beta chain with many counts. Its specificity is unknown. The sample comes from a study of human T cells and chemical hapten exposure. Stated time point: patch test 2, 6 weeks after DPC sensitization. Treatment in this sample: therapeutic diphenylcyclopropenone sensitization with weekly scalp DPC. Whole blood, unfractionated, served as the material for total RNA extraction. With V trimmed by 1 base and J by 5 bases, 4 bases remained unmatched. The germline V gene has CDR1 MDHEN and CDR2 SYDVKM. CDR3 size: 14 residues. Study-wide findings and caveats: Once DPC sensitization occurred, TCRs above 1 in 1000 frequency showed no change. Relative to controls, expanded TCRs formed significantly more large CDR3 similarity clusters.

What the library attached to individual cDNA molecules were unique molecular identifiers. TCRdb reanalysed the RACE reads using MiXCR and keeps one entry per CDR3 protein. This table has some 44,000 distinct CDR3 sequences, approximately 9% appearing once. Material: whole blood, obtained in connection with sensitization to the hapten diphenylcyclopropenone (DPC). This rearrangement joins TRBV28 to TRBJ1-1, with 7 nucleotides matching TRBD1. The TCR sequence derives from a woman in her 40s with alopecia areata. Some clones in this sample may be carry-over from other donors' samples. The CDR3 nucleotides are TGTGCCAGCAGTTTATTAACAGGGGATACTGAAGCTTTCTTT. It specifies CASSLLTGDTEAFF.